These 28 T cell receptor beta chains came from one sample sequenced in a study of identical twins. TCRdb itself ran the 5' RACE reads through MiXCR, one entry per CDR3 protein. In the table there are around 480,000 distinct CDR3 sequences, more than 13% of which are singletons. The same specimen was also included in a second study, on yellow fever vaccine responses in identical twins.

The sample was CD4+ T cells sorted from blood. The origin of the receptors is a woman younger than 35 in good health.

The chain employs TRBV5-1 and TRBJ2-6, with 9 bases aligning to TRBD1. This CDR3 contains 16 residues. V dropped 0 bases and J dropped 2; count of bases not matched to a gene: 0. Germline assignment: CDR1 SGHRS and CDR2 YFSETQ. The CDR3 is CASSLGTGAGANVLTF. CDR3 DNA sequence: TGCGCCAGCAGCTTGGGGACAGGGGCTGGGGCCAACGTCCTGACTTTC.

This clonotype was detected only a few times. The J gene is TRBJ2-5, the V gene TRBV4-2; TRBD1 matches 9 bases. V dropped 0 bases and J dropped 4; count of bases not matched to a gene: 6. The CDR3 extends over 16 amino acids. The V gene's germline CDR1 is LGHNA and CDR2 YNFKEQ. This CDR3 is CASSQELGTGRETQYF. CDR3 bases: TGTGCCAGCAGCCAAGAACTGGGGACAGGGCGAGAGACCCAGTACTTC.

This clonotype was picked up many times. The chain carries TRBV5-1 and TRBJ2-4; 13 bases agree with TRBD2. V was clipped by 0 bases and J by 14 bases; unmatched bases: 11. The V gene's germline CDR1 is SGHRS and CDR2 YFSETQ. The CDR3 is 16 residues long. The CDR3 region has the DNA TGCGCCAGCAGCTTGGCCGGGACTAGCGGGGCCAAAGTGGAGTACTTC. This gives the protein CASSLAGTSGAKVEYF. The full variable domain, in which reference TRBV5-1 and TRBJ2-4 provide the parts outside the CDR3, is KAGVTQTPRYLIKTRGQQVTLSCSPISGHRSVSWYQQTPGQGLQFLFEYFSETQRNKGNFPGRFSGRQFSNSRSEMNVSTLELGDSALYLCASSLAGTSGAKVEYFGAGTRLSVL.

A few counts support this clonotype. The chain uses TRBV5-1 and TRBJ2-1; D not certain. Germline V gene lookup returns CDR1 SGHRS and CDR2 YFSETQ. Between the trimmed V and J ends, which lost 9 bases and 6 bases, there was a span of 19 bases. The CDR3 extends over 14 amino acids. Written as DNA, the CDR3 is TGCGCCAACTCCTGGGTCCCTCGTGGCAATGAGCAGTTCTTC. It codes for CANSWVPRGNEQFF.

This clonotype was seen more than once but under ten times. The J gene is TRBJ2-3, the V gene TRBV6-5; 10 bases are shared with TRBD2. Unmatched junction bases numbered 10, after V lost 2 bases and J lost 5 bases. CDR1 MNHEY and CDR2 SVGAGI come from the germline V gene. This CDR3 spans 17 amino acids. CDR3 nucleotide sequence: TGTGCCAGCAGTTACGGATCAATCGGGACTAGCGAAGATACGCAGTATTTT. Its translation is CASSYGSIGTSEDTQYF.

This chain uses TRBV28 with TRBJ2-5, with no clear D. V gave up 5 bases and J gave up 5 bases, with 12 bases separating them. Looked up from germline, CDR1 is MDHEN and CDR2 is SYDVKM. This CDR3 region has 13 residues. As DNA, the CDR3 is TGTGCCAGCAGTCGTCAGAGTCCGGAGACCCAGTACTTC. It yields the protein CASSRQSPETQYF.

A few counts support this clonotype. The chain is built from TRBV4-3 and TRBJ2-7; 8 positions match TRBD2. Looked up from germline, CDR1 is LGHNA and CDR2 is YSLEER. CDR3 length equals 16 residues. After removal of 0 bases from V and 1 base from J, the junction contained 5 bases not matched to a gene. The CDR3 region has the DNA TGCGCCAGCAGCCAAGATCCAGCGGGAGAATCCTACGAGCAGTACTTC. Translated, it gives CASSQDPAGESYEQYF.

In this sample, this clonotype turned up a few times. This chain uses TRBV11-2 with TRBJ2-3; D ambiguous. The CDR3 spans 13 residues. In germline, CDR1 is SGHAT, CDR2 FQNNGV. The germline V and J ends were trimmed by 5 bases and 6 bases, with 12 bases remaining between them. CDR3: CASSTLGADTQYF. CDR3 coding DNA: TGTGCCAGCAGCACCCTGGGCGCGGATACGCAGTATTTT. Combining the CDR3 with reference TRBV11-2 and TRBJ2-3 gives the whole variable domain EAGVAQSPRYKIIEKRQSVAFWCNPISGHATLYWYQQILGQGPKLLIQFQNNGVVDDSQLPKDRFSAERLKGVDSTLKIQPAKLEDSAVYLCASSTLGADTQYFGPGTRLTVL.

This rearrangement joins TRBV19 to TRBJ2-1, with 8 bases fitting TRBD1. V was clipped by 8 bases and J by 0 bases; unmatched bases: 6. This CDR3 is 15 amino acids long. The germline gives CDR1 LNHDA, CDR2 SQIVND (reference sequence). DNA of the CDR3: TGTGCCAGTGCTTACGACAGGGGCTCCTACAATGAGCAGTTCTTC. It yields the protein CASAYDRGSYNEQFF.

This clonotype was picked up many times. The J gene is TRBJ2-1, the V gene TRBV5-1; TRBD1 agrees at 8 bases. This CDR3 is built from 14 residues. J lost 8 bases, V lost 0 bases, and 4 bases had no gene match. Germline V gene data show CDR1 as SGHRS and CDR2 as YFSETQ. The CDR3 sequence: CASSLGQGWDEQFF. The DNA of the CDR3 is TGCGCCAGCAGCTTGGGACAGGGGTGGGATGAGCAGTTCTTC.

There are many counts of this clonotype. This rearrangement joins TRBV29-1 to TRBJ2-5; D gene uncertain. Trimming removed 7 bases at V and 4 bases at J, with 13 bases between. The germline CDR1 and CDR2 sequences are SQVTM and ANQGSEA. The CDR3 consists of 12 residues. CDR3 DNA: TGCAGCGCCTCGATTGAGCGAGAGACCCAGTACTTC. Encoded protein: CSASIERETQYF. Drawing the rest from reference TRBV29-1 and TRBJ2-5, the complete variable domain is SAVISQKPSRDICQRGTSLTIQCQVDSQVTMMFWYRQQPGQSLTLIATANQGSEATYESGFVIDKFPISRPNLTFSTLTVSNMSPEDSSIYLCSASIERETQYFGPGTRLLVL.

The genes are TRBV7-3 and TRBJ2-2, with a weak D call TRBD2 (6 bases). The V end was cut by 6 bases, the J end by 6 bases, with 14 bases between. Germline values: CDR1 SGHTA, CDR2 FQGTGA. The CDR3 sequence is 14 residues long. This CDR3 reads CASRLGGEAGELFF. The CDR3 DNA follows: TGTGCCAGCAGATTGGGCGGGGAGGCCGGGGAGCTGTTTTTT.

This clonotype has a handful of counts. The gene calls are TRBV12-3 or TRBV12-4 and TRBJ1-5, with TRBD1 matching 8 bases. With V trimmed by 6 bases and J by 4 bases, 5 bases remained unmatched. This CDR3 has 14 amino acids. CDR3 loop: CASSPRTGNQPQHF. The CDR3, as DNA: TGTGCCAGCAGCCCCAGGACAGGGAATCAGCCCCAGCATTTT.

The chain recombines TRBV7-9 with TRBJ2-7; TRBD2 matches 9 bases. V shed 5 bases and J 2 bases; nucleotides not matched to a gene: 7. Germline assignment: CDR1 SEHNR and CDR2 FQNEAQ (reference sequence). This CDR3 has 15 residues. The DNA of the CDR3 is TGTGCCAGCAGCACCCTAGCGGGGAGACCCTACGAGCAGTACTTC. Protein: CASSTLAGRPYEQYF.

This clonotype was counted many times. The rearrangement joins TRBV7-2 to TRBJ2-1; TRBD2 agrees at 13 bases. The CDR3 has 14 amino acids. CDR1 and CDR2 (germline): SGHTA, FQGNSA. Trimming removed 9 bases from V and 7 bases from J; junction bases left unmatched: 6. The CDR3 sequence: CASLLAGGPNEQFF. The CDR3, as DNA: TGTGCCAGTCTACTAGCGGGGGGGCCTAATGAGCAGTTCTTC.

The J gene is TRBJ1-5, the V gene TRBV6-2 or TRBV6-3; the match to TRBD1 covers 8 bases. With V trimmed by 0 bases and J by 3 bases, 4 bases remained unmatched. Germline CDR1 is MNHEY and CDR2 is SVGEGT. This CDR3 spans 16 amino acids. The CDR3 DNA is TGTGCCAGCAGTTACTCGTACAGGGGGGTCAATCAGCCCCAGCATTTT. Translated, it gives CASSYSYRGVNQPQHF.

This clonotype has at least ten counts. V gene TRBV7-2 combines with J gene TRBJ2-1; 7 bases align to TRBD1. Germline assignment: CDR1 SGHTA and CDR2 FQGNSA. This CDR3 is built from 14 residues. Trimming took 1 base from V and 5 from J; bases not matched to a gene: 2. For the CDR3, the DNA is TGTGCCAGCAGCTTAGACAGGGGTAACAATGAGCAGTTCTTC. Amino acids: CASSLDRGNNEQFF.

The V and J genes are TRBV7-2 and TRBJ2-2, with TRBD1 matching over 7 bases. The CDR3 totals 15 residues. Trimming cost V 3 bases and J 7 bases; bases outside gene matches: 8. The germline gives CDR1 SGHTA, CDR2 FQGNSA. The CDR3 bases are TGTGCCAGCAGCTTGAAAGGGGGCGCGAGCGGGGAGCTGTTTTTT. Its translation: CASSLKGGASGELFF.

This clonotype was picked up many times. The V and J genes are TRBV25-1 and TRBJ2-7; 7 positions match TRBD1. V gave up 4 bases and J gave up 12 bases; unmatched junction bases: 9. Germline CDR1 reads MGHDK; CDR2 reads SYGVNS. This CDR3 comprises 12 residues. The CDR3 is CASSVTDRVLYF. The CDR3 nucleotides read TGTGCCAGCAGTGTTACCGACAGGGTTTTGTACTTC.

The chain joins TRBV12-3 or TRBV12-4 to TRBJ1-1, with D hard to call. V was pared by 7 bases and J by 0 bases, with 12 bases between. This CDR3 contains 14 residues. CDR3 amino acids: CASTRELMNTEAFF. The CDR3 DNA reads TGTGCCAGCACCCGGGAGCTCATGAACACTGAAGCTTTCTTT.

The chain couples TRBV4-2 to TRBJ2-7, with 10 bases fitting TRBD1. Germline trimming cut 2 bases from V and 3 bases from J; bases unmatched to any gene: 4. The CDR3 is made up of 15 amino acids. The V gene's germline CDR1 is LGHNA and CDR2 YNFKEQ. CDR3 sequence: CASSQLTGGNYEQYF. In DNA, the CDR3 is TGTGCCAGCAGCCAACTGACAGGGGGCAACTACGAGCAGTACTTC.

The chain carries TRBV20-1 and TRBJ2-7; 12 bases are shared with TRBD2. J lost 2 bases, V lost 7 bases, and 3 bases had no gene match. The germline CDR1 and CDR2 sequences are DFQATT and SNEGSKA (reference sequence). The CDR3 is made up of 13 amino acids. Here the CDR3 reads CSVLAGGTYEQYF. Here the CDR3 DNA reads TGCAGTGTCCTAGCGGGAGGGACCTACGAGCAGTACTTC.

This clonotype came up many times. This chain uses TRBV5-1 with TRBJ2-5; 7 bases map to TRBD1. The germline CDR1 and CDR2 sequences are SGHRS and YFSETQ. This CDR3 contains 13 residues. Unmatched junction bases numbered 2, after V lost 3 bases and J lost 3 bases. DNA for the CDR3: TGCGCCAGCAGCTACGGGACAGAAGAGACCCAGTACTTC. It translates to CASSYGTEETQYF.

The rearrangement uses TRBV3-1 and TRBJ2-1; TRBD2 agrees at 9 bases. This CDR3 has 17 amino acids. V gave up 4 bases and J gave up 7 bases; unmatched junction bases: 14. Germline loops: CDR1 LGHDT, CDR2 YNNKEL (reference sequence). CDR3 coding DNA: TGTGCCAGCAGCCTACGAGCGGGAGGAACCTTAATAAATGAGCAGTTCTTC. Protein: CASSLRAGGTLINEQFF.

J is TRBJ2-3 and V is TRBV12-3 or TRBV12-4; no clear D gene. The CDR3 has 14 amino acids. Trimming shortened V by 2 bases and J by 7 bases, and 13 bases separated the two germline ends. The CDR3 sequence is CASSLMTVVNTQYF. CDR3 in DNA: TGTGCCAGCAGTTTAATGACTGTCGTGAATACGCAGTATTTT.

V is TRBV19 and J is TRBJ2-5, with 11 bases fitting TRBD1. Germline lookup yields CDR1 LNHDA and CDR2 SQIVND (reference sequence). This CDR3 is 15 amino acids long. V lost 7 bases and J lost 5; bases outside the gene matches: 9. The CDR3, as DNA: TGTGCCAGTAAGGACAGGGGGCGATCGGCGGAGACCCAGTACTTC. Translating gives CASKDRGRSAETQYF.

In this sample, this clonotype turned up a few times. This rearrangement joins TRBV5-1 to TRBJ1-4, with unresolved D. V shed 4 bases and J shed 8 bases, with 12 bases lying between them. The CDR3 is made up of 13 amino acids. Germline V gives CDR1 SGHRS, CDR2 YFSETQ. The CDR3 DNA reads TGCGCCAGCAGCCCCCAGACAAACGAAAAACTGTTTTTT. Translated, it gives CASSPQTNEKLFF.

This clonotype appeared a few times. CDR3 in DNA: TGTGCCAGCAGCCCCTTAGGACTAGCGGGGAGGGAGCAGTTCTTC. This encodes CASSPLGLAGREQFF. The chain recombines TRBV7-3 with TRBJ2-1, with 12 bases fitting TRBD2. V lost 5 bases, J lost 10 bases, and 9 bases stayed unmatched. The length of the CDR3 is 15 residues. The germline gives CDR1 SGHTA, CDR2 FQGTGA.